This TCR beta chain was documented in a study of blood T cells in healthy people across ages. General study results and limits: Estimates drawn from one million T cells were deemed to understate diversity.

Primers used in a second PCR of roughly 7 to 12 cycles were a sample-barcoded 5' primer and a J-beta primer mix. Each cDNA molecule received a tag from a template-switch adaptor that had 12 random nucleotides. Any given sample supplied a minimum of 2.5 million CDR3-containing paired-end reads. TCRdb redid the calling of the 5' RACE reads with MiXCR, one entry per CDR3 protein. Here the sample spans 600,000 or so distinct CDR3 sequences, 21% being singletons. Caucasian, healthy and from Russia, the donors were aged between about 6 and 100. There are 14 residues in the CDR3. Trimming removed 1 base from V and 7 bases from J, with 13 bases in between. Germline CDR1 SEHNR, CDR2 FQNEAQ (reference sequence). Details on this clonotype: The antigen is not known.

The specimen sequenced was blood. This chain uses TRBV7-9 with TRBJ1-1; D uncertain. This receptor was obtained from a man between 65 and 85 years old in good health. In DNA, the CDR3 is TGTGCCAGCAGCTTAGGGCAGGCGAGGCATGAAGCTTTCTTT. Translated: CASSLGQARHEAFF.